One sample yielded the 5 T cell receptor beta chains listed below, sequenced in a study of T cells after yellow fever vaccination. From the 5' RACE reads, TCRdb called clonotypes with MiXCR, one entry per CDR3 protein. The table records fewer than 650,000 distinct CDR3 sequences, 21% of them present only once. The sequencing used PBMCs, collected 20 to 25 days after the first yellow fever vaccination. The receptor set was obtained from a man aged 18 to 30 who received the YFV17D yellow fever vaccine.

The sample holds a few counts of this clonotype. The rearrangement joins TRBV12-3 or TRBV12-4 to TRBJ1-5, with 9 positions matching TRBD1. The V gene end was trimmed by 4 bases and the J gene end by 4 bases; junction bases not matched to a gene: 5. This CDR3 is built from 15 residues. DNA for the CDR3: TGTGCCAGCAGTTGGGGGACAGGGTTAAATCAGCCCCAGCATTTT. Its translation is CASSWGTGLNQPQHF.

This clonotype occurred a few times. This chain uses TRBV6-1 with TRBJ2-1, with D perhaps TRBD1 (5 bases). Germline CDR1 and CDR2: MNHNS and SASEGT. The CDR3 contains 13 residues. Trimming left V 8 bases short and J 7 bases short, with 15 bases between. The CDR3 is CASSGRVVNEQFF. CDR3 DNA: TGTGCCAGCTCGGGCAGGGTGGTGAATGAGCAGTTCTTC.

The rearrangement joins TRBV7-8 to TRBJ1-1; 7 bases match TRBD1. The CDR3 runs to 15 residues. V shed 2 bases, J shed 5 bases, and the junction held 8 bases outside the gene matches. Per germline, CDR1 SGHVS and CDR2 FQNEAQ. The CDR3 is CASSLRAQGDTEAFF. The CDR3 nucleotides are TGTGCCAGCAGCTTACGCGCCCAGGGGGATACTGAAGCTTTCTTT.

A few counts support this clonotype. For the CDR3, the DNA is TGCAGTGCTAGAGATCCGCGGGGGGCGTGGGAGACCCAGTACTTC. Its translation is CSARDPRGAWETQYF. This chain connects TRBV20-1 to TRBJ2-5, with 8 bases fitting TRBD2. This CDR3 is 15 amino acids long. CDR1 and CDR2 (germline): DFQATT, SNEGSKA (reference sequence). J was trimmed by 5 bases and V by 0 bases; bases with no gene match: 8.

The chain joins TRBV9 to TRBJ1-2, with D possibly being TRBD1 (5 bases). Germline V gives CDR1 SGDLS, CDR2 YYNGEE. V lost 0 bases and J 2 bases, leaving 11 bases between the germline ends. The CDR3 sequence is 15 residues long. The CDR3 nucleotides read TGTGCCAGCAGCGTAGGGGGGGACCAAAACTATGGCTACACCTTC. Residues: CASSVGGDQNYGYTF.